The 14 T cell receptor beta chains reported below all come from one sample, sequenced in a study of blood T cell repertoires in COVID-19. Some clones are missing from TCRdb's copy, which holds only in-frame ones; the method was immunoSEQ multiplex PCR. The sample records some 210,000 clones, approximately 82% being singletons. Sample: peripheral blood. The receptors were gathered from a woman in her thirties or forties with acute or convalescent COVID-19.

V is TRBV9 and J is TRBJ2-3; D is possibly TRBD2 (6 bases). This CDR3 region has 15 residues. Looked up from germline, CDR1 is SGDLS and CDR2 is YYNGEE. Trimming left V 3 bases short and J 2 bases short, with 13 bases between. CDR3 coding DNA: TGTGCCAGCAGCGCCATTCGACTAGTCACAGATACGCAGTATTTT. It translates to CASSAIRLVTDTQYF.

The V call is TRBV6-4, the J call TRBJ2-1, with 12 positions matching TRBD2. Trimming took 6 bases from V and 4 from J; bases not matched to a gene: 4. The CDR3 contains 15 residues. Germline V lookup: CDR1 MRHNA, CDR2 SNTAGT. The CDR3 loop reads CASSASGGDYNEQFF. The CDR3 DNA reads as TGTGCCAGCAGCGCTAGCGGGGGGGATTACAATGAGCAGTTCTTC.

This clone was detected a few times. This sequence joins TRBV9 and TRBJ2-1, with TRBD2 identical over 10 bases. Germline CDR1 SGDLS, CDR2 YYNGEE. With V trimmed by 4 bases and J by 11 bases, 12 bases remained unmatched. The CDR3 has 15 residues. Here the CDR3 reads CASSTQSGRAPQQFF. As DNA, the CDR3 is TGTGCCAGCAGCACCCAGAGCGGGAGGGCCCCCCAGCAGTTCTTC. The whole variable domain, filled in from reference TRBV9 and TRBJ2-1, reads DSGVTQTPKHLITATGQRVTLRCSPRSGDLSVYWYQQSLDQGLQFLIQYYNGEERAKGNILERFSAQQFPDLHSELNLSSLELGDSALYFCASSTQSGRAPQQFFGPGTRLTVL.

This clone was counted between two and nine times. The V and J genes are TRBV19 and TRBJ1-5; 8 nucleotides agree with TRBD1. CDR1 is LNHDA and CDR2 is SQIVND in the germline V gene (reference sequence). This CDR3 spans 17 amino acids. Germline trimming cut 3 bases from V and 0 bases from J; bases unmatched to any gene: 7. The CDR3 reads CASSIRDRRDSNQPQHF. The CDR3 bases are TGTGCCAGTAGTATCCGGGACAGGCGAGATAGCAATCAGCCCCAGCATTTT.

The V call is TRBV27, the J call TRBJ2-7; D is possibly TRBD2 (6 bases). The CDR3 has 16 amino acids. Germline CDR1 and CDR2: MNHEY and SMNVEV (reference sequence). The V and J ends lost 1 base and 0 bases respectively, with 13 bases between them. The CDR3 DNA is TGTGCCAGCAGTTTATATAGCGGCATGGGCTCCTACGAGCAGTACTTC. Its protein product is CASSLYSGMGSYEQYF.

The chain has TRBV18 and TRBJ1-1, with 7 bases aligning to TRBD1. This CDR3 contains 15 residues. V gave up 0 bases and J gave up 3 bases; unmatched junction bases: 4. The germline CDR1 and CDR2 sequences are KGHSH and LQKENI. The CDR3 nucleotides are TGTGCCAGCTCACCACCGAGGGGGCTGGACACTGAAGCTTTCTTT. This encodes CASSPPRGLDTEAFF.

The chain carries TRBV7-3 and TRBJ2-2; TRBD1 agrees at 7 bases. CDR1 and CDR2 (germline): SGHTA, FQGTGA. Losses at the gene ends were 1 base for V and 0 bases for J; bases not matched to a gene: 14. CDR3 size: 20 residues. CDR3 sequence reads: CASSLNAGQAFSSNTGELFF. CDR3 nucleotides: TGTGCCAGCAGCTTAAATGCAGGACAGGCGTTTTCCTCGAACACCGGGGAGCTGTTTTTT.

The V call is TRBV3-1 (or the pseudogene TRBV3-2), the J call TRBJ1-1; TRBD1 is a possible D gene (6 bases). Germline assignment: CDR1 LGHDT and CDR2 YNNKEL (reference sequence). Trimming cost V 4 bases and J 8 bases, with 14 bases left between them. The CDR3 is 13 amino acids. CDR3 sequence reads: CASSLQGPSEAFF. The CDR3 region has the DNA TGTGCCAGCAGCCTACAGGGCCCCTCCGAAGCTTTCTTT.

A single count supports this clone. V and J are TRBV5-6 and TRBJ1-4; D is unclear. The CDR3 has 15 residues. Per germline, CDR1 SGHDT and CDR2 YYEEEE. V was clipped by 4 bases and J by 8 bases, with 18 bases between them. The CDR3 here is CASSVRGPAYEKLFF. CDR3 in DNA: TGTGCCAGCAGCGTCCGAGGGCCAGCGTACGAAAAACTGTTTTTT.

V and J are TRBV7-2 and TRBJ2-7, with 9 bases lining up with TRBD1. The ends lost 5 bases at V and 3 bases at J; junction bases unmatched: 5. The CDR3 has 14 residues. Germline V lookup: CDR1 SGHTA, CDR2 FQGNSA. This CDR3 reads CASSTGTGYYEQYF. The CDR3 DNA follows: TGTGCCAGCAGCACCGGGACAGGGTACTACGAGCAGTACTTC.

This chain uses TRBV6-2 or TRBV6-3 with TRBJ1-2; weak D call: TRBD1 (6 bases). V was cut by 6 bases and J by 4 bases, with 15 bases left in between. Per the germline V gene, CDR1 is MNHEY and CDR2 is SVGEGT. The CDR3 covers 14 residues. CDR3 sequence reads: CASSPNREGYGYTF. The CDR3 nucleotides are TGTGCCAGCAGCCCGAACAGGGAAGGCTATGGCTACACCTTC.

The chain combines TRBV3-1 (or the pseudogene TRBV3-2) with TRBJ2-7, with D possibly matching TRBD1 (6 bases). Deletions cut 5 bases from V and 2 bases from J, with 10 bases between. The CDR3 has 13 amino acids. Germline assignment: CDR1 LGHDT and CDR2 YNNKEL (reference sequence). The CDR3 here is CASSNREPYEQYF. Written as DNA, the CDR3 is TGTGCCAGCAGCAACAGGGAACCCTACGAGCAGTACTTC.

The V call is TRBV29-1, the J call TRBJ1-2; a possible D gene is TRBD1 (6 bases). Germline-derived CDR1 and CDR2 are SQVTM and ANQGSEA. The CDR3 has 17 amino acids. Trimming left V 0 bases short and J 4 bases short, with 21 bases between. CDR3 coding DNA: TGCAGCGTTGAAGATCAATCTCCCGTGACAGGATTCTATGGCTACACCTTC. Protein: CSVEDQSPVTGFYGYTF.

The chain employs TRBV9 and TRBJ2-7; D not certain. With 0 bases removed from V and 1 base from J, the gap between germline ends came to 11 bases. CDR1 and CDR2 (germline): SGDLS, YYNGEE. The CDR3 is 15 amino acids. The CDR3 sequence: CASSVGPNPSYEQYF. The CDR3, as DNA: TGTGCCAGCAGCGTAGGGCCAAATCCTTCCTACGAGCAGTACTTC.